Below, one TCR beta chain is given with its context. The method was immunoSEQ multiplex PCR; TCRdb's version includes in-frame clones alone and lacks a portion of them. The data show roughly 100,000 clones, with almost 90% seen just once and about 3.2% held by the top ten. The data are from a study of blood T cell repertoires in COVID-19. Study information: Material from acute and convalescent COVID-19 was sourced from the United States, Italy and Spain.

The source is a human donor in a cohort sampled during active COVID-19. The material sequenced was peripheral blood.

For the CDR3, the DNA is TGTGCCAGCAGTTCAGAGGGACAGGTTCAGTGGAAAGCTTTCTTT. Amino acids: CASSSEGQVQWKAFF. This chain connects TRBV27 to TRBJ1-1; 8 bases align to TRBD1. V dropped 4 bases and J dropped 9; count of bases not matched to a gene: 13. The CDR3 totals 15 residues. Germline values: CDR1 MNHEY, CDR2 SMNVEV (reference sequence).